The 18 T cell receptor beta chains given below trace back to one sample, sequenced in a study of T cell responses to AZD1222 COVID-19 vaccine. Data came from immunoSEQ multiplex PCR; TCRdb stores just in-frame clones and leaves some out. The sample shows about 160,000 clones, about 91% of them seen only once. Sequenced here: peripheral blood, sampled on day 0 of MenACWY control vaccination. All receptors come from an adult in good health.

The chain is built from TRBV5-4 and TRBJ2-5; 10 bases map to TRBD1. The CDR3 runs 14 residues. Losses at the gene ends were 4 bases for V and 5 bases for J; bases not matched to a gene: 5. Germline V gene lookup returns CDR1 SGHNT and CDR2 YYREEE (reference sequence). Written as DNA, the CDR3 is TGTGCCAGCAGCCCAGGGACAGGGGAGGAGACCCAGTACTTC. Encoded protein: CASSPGTGEETQYF.

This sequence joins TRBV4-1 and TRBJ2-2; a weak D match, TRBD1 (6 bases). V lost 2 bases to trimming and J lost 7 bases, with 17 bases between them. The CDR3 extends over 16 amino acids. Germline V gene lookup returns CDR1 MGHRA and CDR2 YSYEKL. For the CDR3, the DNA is TGCGCCAGCAGCCAAACCCGTAGGGGGAAGGACGGGGAGCTGTTTTTT. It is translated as CASSQTRRGKDGELFF.

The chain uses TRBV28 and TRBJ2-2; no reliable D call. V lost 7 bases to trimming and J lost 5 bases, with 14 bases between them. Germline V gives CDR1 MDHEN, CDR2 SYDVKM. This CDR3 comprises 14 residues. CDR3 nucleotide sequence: TGTGCCAGCACCCTCCAGGCCCCAACCGGGGAGCTGTTTTTT. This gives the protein CASTLQAPTGELFF. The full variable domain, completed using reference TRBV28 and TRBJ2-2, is DVKVTQSSRYLVKRTGEKVFLECVQDMDHENMFWYRQDPGLGLRLIYFSYDVKMKEKGDIPEGYSVSREKKERFSLILESASTNQTSMYLCASTLQAPTGELFFGEGSRLTVL.

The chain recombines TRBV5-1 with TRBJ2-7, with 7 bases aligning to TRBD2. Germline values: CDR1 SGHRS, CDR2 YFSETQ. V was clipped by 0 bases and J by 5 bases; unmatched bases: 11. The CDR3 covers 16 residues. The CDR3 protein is CASSLAVSRGSHEQYF. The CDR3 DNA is TGCGCCAGCAGCTTGGCCGTTAGTCGCGGGAGCCACGAGCAGTACTTC.

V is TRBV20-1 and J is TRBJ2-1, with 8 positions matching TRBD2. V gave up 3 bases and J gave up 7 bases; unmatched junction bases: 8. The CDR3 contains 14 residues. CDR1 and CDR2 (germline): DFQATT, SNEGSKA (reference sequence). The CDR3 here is CSASEGSGINEQFF. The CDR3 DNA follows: TGCAGTGCTAGTGAGGGTAGCGGGATTAATGAGCAGTTCTTC.

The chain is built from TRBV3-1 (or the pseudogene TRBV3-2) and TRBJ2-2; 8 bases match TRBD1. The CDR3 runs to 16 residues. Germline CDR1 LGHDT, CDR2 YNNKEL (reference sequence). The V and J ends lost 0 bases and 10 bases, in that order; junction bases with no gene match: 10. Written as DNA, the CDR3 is TGTGCCAGCAGCCAAGAAGTCCCAACAGGGGGAAAGGAGCTGTTTTTT. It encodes CASSQEVPTGGKELFF.

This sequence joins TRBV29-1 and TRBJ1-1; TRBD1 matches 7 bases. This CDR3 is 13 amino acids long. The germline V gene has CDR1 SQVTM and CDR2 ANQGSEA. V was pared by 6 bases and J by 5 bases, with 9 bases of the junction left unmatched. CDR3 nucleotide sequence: TGCAGCGTCGCAGGGGGGGGACTGACTGAAGCTTTCTTT. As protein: CSVAGGGLTEAFF. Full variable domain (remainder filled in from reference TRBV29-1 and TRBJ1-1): SAVISQKPSRDICQRGTSLTIQCQVDSQVTMMFWYRQQPGQSLTLIATANQGSEATYESGFVIDKFPISRPNLTFSTLTVSNMSPEDSSIYLCSVAGGGLTEAFFGQGTRLTVV.

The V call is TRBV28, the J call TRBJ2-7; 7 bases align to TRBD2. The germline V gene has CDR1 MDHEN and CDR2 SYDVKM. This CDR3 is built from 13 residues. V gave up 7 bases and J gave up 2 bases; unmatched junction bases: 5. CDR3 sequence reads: CASNAGVTYEQYF. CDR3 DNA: TGTGCCAGCAATGCGGGAGTCACCTACGAGCAGTACTTC.

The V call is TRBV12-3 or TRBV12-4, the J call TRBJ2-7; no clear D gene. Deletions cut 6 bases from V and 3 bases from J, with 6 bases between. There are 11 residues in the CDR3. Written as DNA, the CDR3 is TGTGCCAGCAGAGTCAGCTACGAGCAGTACTTC. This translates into CASRVSYEQYF.

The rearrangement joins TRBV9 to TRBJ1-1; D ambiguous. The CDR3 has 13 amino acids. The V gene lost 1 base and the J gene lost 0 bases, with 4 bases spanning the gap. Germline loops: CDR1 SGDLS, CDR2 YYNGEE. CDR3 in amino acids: CASSVTMNTEAFF. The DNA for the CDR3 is TGTGCCAGCAGCGTAACTATGAACACTGAAGCTTTCTTT.

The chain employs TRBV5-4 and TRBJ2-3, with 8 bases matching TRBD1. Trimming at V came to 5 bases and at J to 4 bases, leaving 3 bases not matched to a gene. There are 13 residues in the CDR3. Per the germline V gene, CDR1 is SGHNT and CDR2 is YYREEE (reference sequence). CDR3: CASSPTGADTQYF. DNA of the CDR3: TGTGCCAGCAGTCCGACAGGGGCAGATACGCAGTATTTT.

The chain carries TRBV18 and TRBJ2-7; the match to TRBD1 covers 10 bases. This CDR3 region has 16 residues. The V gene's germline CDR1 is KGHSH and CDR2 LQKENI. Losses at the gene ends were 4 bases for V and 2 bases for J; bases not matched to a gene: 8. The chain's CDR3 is CASSLRDRGTAYEQYF. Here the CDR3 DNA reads TGTGCCAGCTCACTCCGGGACAGGGGTACAGCCTACGAGCAGTACTTC. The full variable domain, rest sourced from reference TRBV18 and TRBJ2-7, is NAGVMQNPRHLVRRRGQEARLRCSPMKGHSHVYWYRQLPEEGLKFMVYLQKENIIDESGMPKERFSAEFPKEGPSILRIQQVVRGDSAAYFCASSLRDRGTAYEQYFGPGTRLTVT.

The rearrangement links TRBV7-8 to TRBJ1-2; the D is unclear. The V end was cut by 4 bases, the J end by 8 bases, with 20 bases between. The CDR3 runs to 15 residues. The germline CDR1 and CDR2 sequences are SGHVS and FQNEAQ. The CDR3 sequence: CASSSYGSQELGYTF. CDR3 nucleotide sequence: TGTGCCAGCAGCTCATACGGGTCCCAGGAGTTGGGCTACACCTTC.

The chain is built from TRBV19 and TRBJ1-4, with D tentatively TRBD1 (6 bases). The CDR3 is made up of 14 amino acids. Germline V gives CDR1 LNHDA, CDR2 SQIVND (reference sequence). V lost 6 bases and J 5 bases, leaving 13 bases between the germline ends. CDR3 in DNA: TGTGCCAGTAGCTTCACAGGGAGGAATGAAAAACTGTTTTTT. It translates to CASSFTGRNEKLFF.

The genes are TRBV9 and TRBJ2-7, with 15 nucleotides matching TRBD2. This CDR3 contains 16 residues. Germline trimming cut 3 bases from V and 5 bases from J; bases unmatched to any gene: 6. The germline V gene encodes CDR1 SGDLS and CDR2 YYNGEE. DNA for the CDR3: TGTGCCAGCAGCGATGGACTAGCGGGAGGGCCCCACGAGCAGTACTTC. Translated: CASSDGLAGGPHEQYF.

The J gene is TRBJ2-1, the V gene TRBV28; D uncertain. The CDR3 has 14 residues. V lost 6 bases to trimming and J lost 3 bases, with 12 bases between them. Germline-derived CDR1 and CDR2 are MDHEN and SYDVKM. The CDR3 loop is CASRMAPVYNEQFF. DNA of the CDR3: TGTGCCAGCAGAATGGCCCCGGTCTACAATGAGCAGTTCTTC.

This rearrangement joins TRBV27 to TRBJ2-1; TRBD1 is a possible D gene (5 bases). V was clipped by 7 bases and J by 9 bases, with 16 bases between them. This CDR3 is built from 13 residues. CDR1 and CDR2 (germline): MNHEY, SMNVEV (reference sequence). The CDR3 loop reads CASNGASQGEQFF. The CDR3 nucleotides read TGTGCCAGCAACGGCGCGTCGCAGGGTGAGCAGTTCTTC.

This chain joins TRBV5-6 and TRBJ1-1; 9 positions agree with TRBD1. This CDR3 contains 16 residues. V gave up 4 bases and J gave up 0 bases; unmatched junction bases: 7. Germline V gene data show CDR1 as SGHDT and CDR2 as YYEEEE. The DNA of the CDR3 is TGTGCCAGCAGCAGGGACAGGGCGGGAATGAACACTGAAGCTTTCTTT. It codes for CASSRDRAGMNTEAFF. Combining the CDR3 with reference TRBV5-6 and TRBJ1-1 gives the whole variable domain DAGVTQSPTHLIKTRGQQVTLRCSPKSGHDTVSWYQQALGQGPQFIFQYYEEEERQRGNFPDRFSGHQFPNYSSELNVNALLLGDSALYLCASSRDRAGMNTEAFFGQGTRLTVV.